These T cell receptor beta chains were read from a single sample in a study of cytomegalovirus exposure and HLA in healthy donors. Clones were read by immunoSEQ multiplex PCR, and TCRdb kept only the in-frame ones, dropping some. The sample includes about 78,000 clones, 90% to 96% seen only once; the top ten take around 1.6%. Sequenced input: PBMCs. These receptors all stem from a man between 18 and 35 years old in good health and CMV-seropositive. The CDR3 runs from the conserved cysteine through the conserved F or W. Each record gives: CDR3 protein, CDR3 DNA, clone size, D gene, J gene, V gene. A D gene is named only where the DNA matches it firmly. The size of a clone is reported for some rows only, either as once, few or many, or as a class for expanded clones.

CASSLRSGPYEQYF TGTGCCAGCAGCTTGAGAAGCGGGCCCTACGAGCAGTACTTC . . TRBJ2-7 TRBV5-5
CASSVADEQFF TGTGCCAGCAGCGTGGCTGATGAGCAGTTCTTC . . TRBJ2-1 TRBV6-5
CASSQGTLKSGELFF TGCGCCAGCAGCCAAGGCACCTTGAAGAGCGGGGAGCTGTTTTTT . . TRBJ2-2 TRBV4-1
CSVSWTDTQYF TGCAGTGTAAGCTGGACAGATACGCAGTATTTT . . TRBJ2-3 TRBV20-1
CATSRNSRGNQPQHF TGTGCCACCAGCAGGAATTCCCGCGGCAATCAGCCCCAGCATTTT . . TRBJ1-5 TRBV15
CASSEAGDGDTQYF TGTGCCAGCAGTGAAGCAGGGGATGGAGATACGCAGTATTTT . . TRBJ2-3 TRBV6-1
CASSTDTLYPYEQYF TGTGCCAGCAGCACGGACACCCTCTACCCCTACGAGCAGTACTTC . . TRBJ2-7 TRBV11-2
CASSADISYGYTF TGTGCCAGCAGCGCCGACATTTCCTATGGCTACACCTTC . . TRBJ1-2 TRBV7-2
CASSQVGGLAGGRTGELFF TGCGCCAGCAGCCAAGTCGGGGGACTAGCGGGAGGTCGGACCGGGGAGCTGTTTTTT . TRBD2 TRBJ2-2 TRBV4-1
CAISTSLGGSTGELFF TGTGCCATCAGTACGTCTCTGGGCGGGAGTACCGGGGAGCTGTTTTTT . TRBD2 TRBJ2-2 TRBV10-3
CASSAGVAGWGDTQYF TGTGCCAGCAGCGCCGGGGTAGCGGGATGGGGAGATACGCAGTATTTT . TRBD2 TRBJ2-3 TRBV7-2
CASSVAVRDTGELFF TGTGCCAGCAGCGTAGCGGTCAGGGACACCGGGGAGCTGTTTTTT . . TRBJ2-2 TRBV9
CAWTVSRGRSYEQYF TGTGCCTGGACTGTAAGTAGGGGCCGATCCTACGAGCAGTACTTC . . TRBJ2-7 TRBV30
CASSYLGESAFF TGTGCCAGCAGTTACTTAGGGGAATCAGCTTTCTTT . . TRBJ1-1 TRBV6-5
CASSQGLAAEGREQYF TGCGCCAGCAGCCAGGGACTAGCCGCTGAAGGGCGCGAGCAGTACTTC . TRBD2 TRBJ2-7 TRBV5-1
CASSGTGDTDTQYF TGTGCCAGCAGTGGAACCGGAGACACAGATACGCAGTATTTT . . TRBJ2-3 TRBV25-1
CASSLFPPLTGANVLTF TGTGCCAGCAGTTTATTCCCCCCTCTAACTGGGGCCAACGTCCTGACTTTC . . TRBJ2-6 TRBV27
CASKNGLQSGYTF TGTGCCAGCAAGAATGGACTCCAGTCTGGCTACACCTTC . . TRBJ1-2 TRBV27
CASSFRGSGQNIQYF TGTGCCAGCAGCTTTCGAGGTAGCGGGCAGAACATTCAGTACTTC . TRBD2 TRBJ2-4 TRBV7-2
CASSIHSYGYTF TGTGCCAGTAGTATTCACAGCTATGGCTACACCTTC . . TRBJ1-2 TRBV19
CASSLSYEQYF TGTGCCAGCAGCCTCTCCTACGAGCAGTACTTC few . TRBJ2-7 TRBV2
CASSLASVAGAYEQYF TGTGCCAGCAGCTTAGCTTCGGTCGCGGGAGCCTACGAGCAGTACTTC . TRBD2 TRBJ2-7 TRBV7-2
CAISPPSGRTDTQYF TGTGCCATCAGTCCCCCTAGCGGGCGCACAGATACGCAGTATTTT . TRBD2 TRBJ2-3 TRBV10-3